The 25 T cell receptor beta chains given below trace back to one sample, sequenced in a study of metastatic and nonmetastatic thyroid tumors. From the PCR reads, TCRdb re-called clones with MiXCR. Of 30,000 to 35,000 clones listed, about a sixth are singletons. Before thyroid surgery, none of the patients had received any treatment. The specimen sequenced was blood. Every receptor here comes from a female donor with papillary thyroid cancer or a benign thyroid nodule (not recorded which). Some clones in this sample may be carry-over from other donors' samples.

This clone was picked up many times. The chain uses TRBV9 and TRBJ1-1; D gene ambiguous. V was clipped by 2 bases and J by 2 bases, with 16 bases between them. Germline-derived CDR1 and CDR2 are SGDLS and YYNGEE. CDR3 length: 16 amino acids. CDR3 residues: CASSVEPPGSNTEAFF. The CDR3 coding sequence is TGTGCCAGCAGCGTCGAACCTCCGGGATCTAACACTGAAGCTTTCTTT.

This clone was detected ten times or more. The J gene is TRBJ2-1, the V gene TRBV27; D is possibly TRBD1 (5 bases). Trimming pared 7 bases from V and 7 bases from J, leaving 14 bases between. CDR3 length equals 13 residues. In germline, CDR1 is MNHEY, CDR2 SMNVEV (reference sequence). The CDR3 bases are TGTGCCAGCAAGGGGCTCCACCTAAATGAGCAGTTCTTC. Encoded protein: CASKGLHLNEQFF.

This clone came up a few times. Because it lacks the conserved phenylalanine or tryptophan at the end, this CDR3 is likely a read error. The limits of the CDR3 on the DNA are not certain, so only TCRdb's listed CDR3 is given. The chain carries TRBV7-3 and TRBJ1-6. The CDR3 sequence runs 8 residues, both termini included. CDR1 and CDR2 from the germline V gene are SGHTA and FQGTGA. CDR3 sequence reads: CASSTPYS.

This clone occurred many times. The chain recombines TRBV27 with TRBJ1-1; the match to TRBD1 covers 7 bases. The CDR3 has 16 amino acids. Germline V gene data show CDR1 as MNHEY and CDR2 as SMNVEV (reference sequence). V lost 5 bases and J lost 1; bases outside the gene matches: 10. DNA for the CDR3: TGTGCCAGCAGTCCAGGGACAGCTTCTGGGAACACTGAAGCTTTCTTT. This gives the protein CASSPGTASGNTEAFF.

This clone was seen at least ten times. The chain employs TRBV20-1 and TRBJ2-1; 14 nucleotides agree with TRBD2. Germline CDR1 is DFQATT and CDR2 is SNEGSKA (reference sequence). J gave up 7 bases and V 6 bases, and 5 bases lay outside the gene matches. The CDR3 extends over 14 amino acids. The CDR3 protein is CSAQGTSGRNEQFF. CDR3 nucleotides: TGCAGTGCCCAGGGGACTAGCGGGAGAAATGAGCAGTTCTTC.

In its sample, this clone was seen many times. The chain uses TRBV10-3 and TRBJ2-1; tentatively, D is TRBD1 or TRBD2 (5 bases each). In germline, CDR1 is ENHRY, CDR2 SYGVKD. The CDR3 contains 16 residues. The V end was cut by 5 bases, the J end by 5 bases, with 19 bases between. CDR3 DNA sequence: TGTGCCATCAGTTCTAGGGACGGCCAGAACGACAATGAGCAGTTCTTC. It yields the protein CAISSRDGQNDNEQFF.

This clone came up a few times. The chain recombines TRBV6-6 with TRBJ2-1; D unclear. Germline V gene sequence: CDR1 MNHNY, CDR2 SVGAGI (reference sequence). V was pared by 0 bases and J by 6 bases, with 21 bases between. The CDR3 extends over 18 amino acids. The CDR3 DNA follows: TGTGCCAGCAGTTACTCTCTTCGGCACGCGAATTACCGCAATGAGCAGTTCTTC. Translating gives CASSYSLRHANYRNEQFF.

This clone was seen many times. The genes are TRBV6-1 and TRBJ2-2; the D gene could be TRBD1 or TRBD2 (5 bases each). This CDR3 is built from 15 residues. V was pared by 11 bases and J by 5 bases, with 21 bases between. The V gene's germline CDR1 is MNHNS and CDR2 SASEGT. The DNA of the CDR3 is TGTGCCGGCATCCACGGGACCGAAGGGACCGGGGAGCTGTTTTTT. This codes for CAGIHGTEGTGELFF.

This clone was observed many times. The chain uses TRBV3-1 and TRBJ2-2, with 9 bases aligning to TRBD1. The CDR3 consists of 15 residues. The V and J ends lost 1 base and 5 bases, in that order; junction bases with no gene match: 2. CDR1 LGHDT and CDR2 YNNKEL come from the germline V gene (reference sequence). CDR3 nucleotide sequence: TGTGCCAGCAGCCAAGTACAGGGGGCAACCGGGGAGCTGTTTTTT. Translated: CASSQVQGATGELFF.

The chain couples TRBV12-3 or TRBV12-4 to TRBJ2-1, with 12 bases lining up with TRBD2. V lost 2 bases to trimming and J lost 4 bases; unmatched junction nucleotides: 9. The CDR3 consists of 18 residues. The CDR3 sequence: CASSLCGWGLAGYNEQFF. The CDR3 DNA is TGTGCCAGCAGTTTATGTGGGTGGGGACTAGCGGGTTACAATGAGCAGTTCTTC.

This clone occurred many times. The genes are TRBV7-8 and TRBJ2-7, with D tentatively TRBD2 (7 bases). The length of the CDR3 is 15 residues. Trimming removed 3 bases at V and 4 bases at J, with 16 bases between. CDR1 is SGHVS and CDR2 is FQNEAQ in the germline V gene. The CDR3 region is CASSFGGGARYEQYF. The CDR3 DNA follows: TGTGCCAGCAGCTTCGGTGGGGGGGCGAGGTACGAGCAGTACTTC. Full variable domain (remainder filled in from reference TRBV7-8 and TRBJ2-7): GAGVSQSPRYKVAKRGQDVALRCDPISGHVSLFWYQQALGQGPEFLTYFQNEAQLDKSGLPSDRFFAERPEGSVSTLKIQRTQQEDSAVYLCASSFGGGARYEQYFGPGTRLTVT.

This clone was seen ten or more times. The V and J genes are TRBV20-1 and TRBJ2-7, with 9 positions matching TRBD2. CDR3 length equals 13 residues. Germline V lookup: CDR1 DFQATT, CDR2 SNEGSKA (reference sequence). V lost 2 bases to trimming and J lost 7 bases; unmatched junction nucleotides: 6. CDR3 in amino acids: CSARSAGGREQYF. The CDR3 coding sequence is TGCAGTGCTAGATCCGCGGGAGGGCGAGAGCAGTACTTC.

This clone was picked up many times. The rearrangement joins TRBV5-4 to TRBJ1-2, with a tentative D call TRBD1 (5 bases). V lost 2 bases and J lost 1, with 15 bases in between. CDR3 length: 16 amino acids. CDR1 is SGHNT and CDR2 is YYREEE in the germline V gene (reference sequence). CDR3 bases: TGTGCCAGCAGCTTTGGGAGGGAGGGGAATAACTATGGCTACACCTTC. Its protein is CASSFGREGNNYGYTF.

This clone has at least ten counts. The rearrangement uses TRBV7-2 and TRBJ2-3; D remains ambiguous. With 4 bases removed from V and 6 bases from J, the gap between germline ends came to 8 bases. The germline V gene encodes CDR1 SGHTA and CDR2 FQGNSA. The CDR3 runs 12 residues. The CDR3 DNA is TGTGCCAGCAGCTCCCTATCGGATACGCAGTATTTT. Amino acid sequence: CASSSLSDTQYF.

Many counts were recorded for this clone. The chain uses TRBV6-4 and TRBJ2-1; D unclear. The V gene's germline CDR1 is MRHNA and CDR2 SNTAGT. Trimming pared 6 bases from V and 6 bases from J, leaving 15 bases between. This CDR3 is built from 14 residues. The DNA for the CDR3 is TGTGCCAGCAGCCTCACCCCCGAGACCAATGAGCAGTTCTTC. This gives the protein CASSLTPETNEQFF.

This clone occurred many times. A single base separates this from a much larger clone, so it may be a read error. CDR3 in DNA: TGTGCCGGCGTCTACCGGGACACCGTCAATGAGCAGTTCTTC. As protein: CAGVYRDTVNEQFF. The chain links TRBV12-3 or TRBV12-4 to TRBJ2-1; possible D gene TRBD1, 6 bases. This CDR3 contains 14 residues. Trimming pared 11 bases from V and 6 bases from J, leaving 20 bases between.

This clone turned up a few times. This chain joins TRBV2 and TRBJ2-7; 9 bases fit TRBD2. Looked up from germline, CDR1 is SNHLY and CDR2 is FYNNEI. The J segment lost 1 base and the V segment lost 4 bases, leaving 2 bases of the junction unmatched. The CDR3 length is 14 residues. The CDR3: CASSVSGRSYEQYF. In DNA form, the CDR3 reads TGTGCCAGCAGTGTTAGCGGGAGATCCTACGAGCAGTACTTC.

In its sample, this clone was seen many times. The rearrangement links TRBV6-1 to TRBJ2-2; TRBD2 matches 8 bases. The CDR3 extends over 14 amino acids. CDR1 is MNHNS and CDR2 is SASEGT in the germline V gene. V shed 5 bases, J shed 3 bases, and the junction held 2 bases outside the gene matches. This CDR3 is CASSSGRDTGELFF. The CDR3 nucleotides are TGTGCCAGCAGTAGCGGGAGAGACACCGGGGAGCTGTTTTTT.

In this sample, this clone turned up many times. The chain uses TRBV20-1 and TRBJ2-5; 8 bases are shared with TRBD2. The length of the CDR3 is 14 residues. J gave up 4 bases and V 3 bases, and 7 bases lay outside the gene matches. Germline CDR1 and CDR2: DFQATT and SNEGSKA (reference sequence). The CDR3 protein is CSASGGLAGETQYF. CDR3 DNA sequence: TGCAGTGCTAGTGGGGGGCTAGCGGGAGAGACCCAGTACTTC.

Many counts were recorded for this clone. V is TRBV12-3 or TRBV12-4 and J is TRBJ1-1; no definite D call. The V gene lost 5 bases and the J gene lost 3 bases, with 10 bases spanning the gap. The CDR3 consists of 13 residues. The CDR3 here is CASSVGVDTEAFF. Written as DNA, the CDR3 is TGTGCCAGCAGTGTGGGTGTGGACACTGAAGCTTTCTTT.

Concerning this clone: Other DNA variants within this sample encode the same CDR3. This rearrangement joins TRBV7-2 to TRBJ1-2; the D gene is possibly TRBD1 (6 bases). V was pared by 5 bases and J by 4 bases, with 14 bases between. The CDR3 totals 14 residues. Looked up from germline, CDR1 is SGHTA and CDR2 is FQGNSA. CDR3 nucleotide sequence: TGTGCCAGCAGCCATTTGGGGGGCGCCTATGGCTACACCTTC. Translating gives CASSHLGGAYGYTF.

This clone has a count of ten or more. The chain links TRBV6-5 to TRBJ2-1; 8 nucleotides agree with TRBD2. Trimming at V came to 0 bases and at J to 9 bases, leaving 7 bases not matched to a gene. The CDR3 is 15 residues long. Per the germline V gene, CDR1 is MNHEY and CDR2 is SVGAGI. CDR3 coding DNA: TGTGCCAGCAGTTACTCAGGGACTAGATCTTCTGAGCAGTTCTTC. It encodes CASSYSGTRSSEQFF.

This clone was counted many times. The chain joins TRBV6-1 to TRBJ1-2; D ambiguous. This CDR3 comprises 14 residues. V lost 5 bases and J lost 4, with 14 bases in between. The germline CDR1 and CDR2 sequences are MNHNS and SASEGT. The CDR3 is CASSYLDGPYGYTF. Here the CDR3 DNA reads TGTGCCAGCAGTTATTTGGACGGTCCCTATGGCTACACCTTC.

At least ten counts were recorded for this clone. The chain couples TRBV6-1 to TRBJ1-4; D is unclear. This CDR3 contains 12 residues. The germline gives CDR1 MNHNS, CDR2 SASEGT. Trimming pared 6 bases from V and 8 bases from J, leaving 10 bases between. CDR3 bases: TGTGCCAGCAGCAGAGGGTTCGAAAAACTGTTTTTT. Translating it yields CASSRGFEKLFF.

This clone came up many times. A single base separates this from a much larger clone, so it may be a read error. The chain employs TRBV2 and TRBJ2-2; TRBD1 matches at 10 bases. CDR1 and CDR2 (germline): SNHLY, FYNNEI. The CDR3 contains 15 residues. Unmatched junction bases numbered 6, after V lost 5 bases and J lost 6 bases. The CDR3 loop reads CASSYRDRGPGELFF. The CDR3 region has the DNA TGTGCCAGCAGTTATAGGGACAGGGGACCCGGGGAGCTGTTTTTT.